This T cell receptor (beta chain) was obtained from a study of OX40 agonist ivuxolimab in advanced cancers. Study background: Patients with prior anti-PD-1, anti-PD-L1 or anti-CTLA-4 therapy were eligible; approximately 37% had some.

Produced via immunoSEQ multiplex PCR; TCRdb's table is partial and in-frame only. Of 60,000 to 70,000 clones in the sample, about nine tenths were seen once. CDR1 and CDR2 from the germline V gene are SGHNT and YYREEE (reference sequence). Trimming shortened V by 4 bases and J by 4 bases, and 10 bases separated the two germline ends. The CDR3 length is 13 residues. Specimen: CD4+ or CD8+ T cells sorted from blood, collected in a trial of the OX40 agonist ivuxolimab. The origin of this receptor is an adult with an advanced solid tumor such as melanoma, head and neck, liver or kidney cancer. The chain recombines TRBV5-4 with TRBJ2-3, with D possibly TRBD2 on 7 matching bases. CDR3 amino acids: CASSPGGADTQYF. The CDR3 DNA reads TGTGCCAGCAGCCCGGGGGGCGCAGATACGCAGTATTTT. The whole variable domain, remainder taken from reference TRBV5-4 and TRBJ2-3, is ETGVTQSPTHLIKTRGQQVTLRCSSQSGHNTVSWYQQALGQGPQFIFQYYREEENGRGNFPPRFSGLQFPNYSSELNVNALELDDSALYLCASSPGGADTQYFGPGTRLTVL.